This TCR beta chain was observed in a study of CD8+ T cells in alopecia areata. Treatment given: oral pan-JAK inhibitor, 5-10 mg twice daily. Germline V lookup: CDR1 ENHRY, CDR2 SYGVKD. The CDR3 covers 14 residues. With 3 bases removed from V and 1 base from J, the gap between germline ends came to 8 bases. RNA was extracted and reverse transcribed into cDNA as the sequencing template. The method was immunoSEQ multiplex PCR; TCRdb's version includes in-frame clones alone and lacks a portion of them. Of approximately 170,000 clones in the sample, less than 70% were seen once. The TCR originated in a human donor with alopecia areata. Sequencing was performed on CD4+ T cells sorted from blood, taken at week 24, from a patient treated with tofacitinib. The chain carries TRBV10-3 and TRBJ2-3, with D perhaps assigned TRBD1 or TRBD2 (6 bases each). CDR3 sequence: CAISEGGRTDTQYF. Here the CDR3 DNA reads TGTGCCATCAGTGAAGGGGGGCGCACAGATACGCAGTATTTT.